The rows below give T cell receptor beta chains drawn from one sample of a study of cytomegalovirus exposure and HLA in healthy donors. TCRdb keeps only in-frame clones here, not all; method: immunoSEQ multiplex PCR. This sample yields about 120,000 clones, of which approximately 80% are seen a single time; 1.4% to 1.5% belongs to the top ten. The sample consisted of PBMCs. The receptors stem from a woman between 18 and 29 years old in good health and CMV-seronegative. The CDR3 runs from the conserved cysteine through the conserved F or W. D genes are given only for firm matches. Clone size appears in some rows only: once, few, many, or a class for an expanded clone.

clone_size: .
j_call: TRBJ2-4
v_call: TRBV7-2
d_call: TRBD2
cdr3_aa: CASSLHSGGAGNIQYF
cdr3_nt: TGTGCCAGCAGCCTTCATAGCGGGGGGGCAGGGAACATTCAGTACTTC

clone_size: .
j_call: TRBJ2-1
v_call: TRBV29-1
d_call: .
cdr3_aa: CSADRPGSSYNEQFF
cdr3_nt: TGCAGCGCCGACCGTCCGGGGAGCTCCTACAATGAGCAGTTCTTC

clone_size: .
j_call: TRBJ1-2
v_call: TRBV5-6
d_call: TRBD1
cdr3_aa: CASSRGTGLQGYTF
cdr3_nt: TGTGCCAGCAGCCGGGGGACAGGGTTACAAGGCTACACCTTC

clone_size: .
j_call: TRBJ2-1
v_call: TRBV30
d_call: .
cdr3_aa: CAWSSWVGGKEQFF
cdr3_nt: TGTGCCTGGAGTTCTTGGGTGGGGGGAAAGGAGCAGTTCTTC

clone_size: .
j_call: TRBJ1-2
v_call: TRBV10-3
d_call: .
cdr3_aa: CAISHPGGNGYTF
cdr3_nt: TGTGCCATCAGTCACCCGGGCGGGAATGGCTACACCTTC

clone_size: .
j_call: TRBJ1-2
v_call: TRBV7-2
d_call: TRBD1
cdr3_aa: CASTLTMTGTGYGYTF
cdr3_nt: TGTGCCAGCACCTTAACGATGACAGGGACAGGCTATGGCTACACCTTC

clone_size: few
j_call: TRBJ1-2
v_call: TRBV7-2
d_call: TRBD1
cdr3_aa: CASSLYTGDRGRSGYTF
cdr3_nt: TGTGCCAGCAGCTTATATACCGGGGACAGGGGGAGGTCAGGCTACACCTTC

clone_size: .
j_call: TRBJ2-5
v_call: TRBV7-9
d_call: TRBD1
cdr3_aa: CASSFTGQGSTQYF
cdr3_nt: TGTGCCAGCAGCTTCACGGGACAGGGTTCAACCCAGTACTTC

clone_size: .
j_call: TRBJ2-6
v_call: TRBV19
d_call: .
cdr3_aa: CASIASGANVLTF
cdr3_nt: TGTGCCAGTATAGCCTCTGGGGCCAACGTCCTGACTTTC

clone_size: .
j_call: TRBJ2-3
v_call: TRBV12-5
d_call: .
cdr3_aa: CASASGLAAADTQYF
cdr3_nt: TGTGCTAGTGCCTCCGGCCTCGCGGCGGCAGATACGCAGTATTTT

clone_size: few
j_call: TRBJ2-5
v_call: TRBV7-9
d_call: .
cdr3_aa: CASSLKGETQYF
cdr3_nt: TGTGCCAGCAGCTTAAAGGGGGAGACCCAGTACTTC

clone_size: few
j_call: TRBJ1-1
v_call: TRBV5-6
d_call: .
cdr3_aa: CASSRAGGALEAFF
cdr3_nt: TGTGCCAGCAGCCGCGCTGGGGGGGCCCTTGAAGCTTTCTTT

clone_size: once
j_call: TRBJ1-1
v_call: TRBV18
d_call: .
cdr3_aa: CASSPIAGDFAEAFF
cdr3_nt: TGTGCCAGCTCACCAATCGCGGGGGATTTCGCTGAAGCTTTCTTT

clone_size: .
j_call: TRBJ1-3
v_call: TRBV4-1
d_call: .
cdr3_aa: CASSQEPAGSGNTIYF
cdr3_nt: TGCGCCAGCAGCCAAGAACCTGCAGGGTCTGGAAACACCATATATTTT

clone_size: .
j_call: TRBJ2-1
v_call: TRBV4-1
d_call: TRBD2
cdr3_aa: CASSSPGLAGRIHDRDEQFF
cdr3_nt: TGCGCCAGCAGCTCCCCGGGACTAGCGGGACGTATCCACGATCGGGATGAGCAGTTCTTC

clone_size: .
j_call: TRBJ2-6
v_call: TRBV11-2
d_call: .
cdr3_aa: CASSFRGPNSGANGLTF
cdr3_nt: TGTGCCAGCAGCTTTCGAGGCCCCAACTCTGGGGCCAACGGCCTGACTTTC

clone_size: .
j_call: TRBJ2-5
v_call: TRBV9
d_call: .
cdr3_aa: CASSPGTSAWKTQYF
cdr3_nt: TGTGCCAGCAGCCCGGGGACATCGGCCTGGAAGACCCAGTACTTC

clone_size: once
j_call: TRBJ2-7
v_call: TRBV12-2
d_call: .
cdr3_aa: CASRPRGRLSYEQYF
cdr3_nt: TGTGCAAGTCGCCCCCGAGGGAGGCTCTCCTACGAGCAGTACTTC

clone_size: .
j_call: TRBJ1-1
v_call: TRBV18
d_call: TRBD1
cdr3_aa: CASSQRQGPNTEAFF
cdr3_nt: TGTGCCAGCTCACAAAGACAGGGACCGAACACTGAAGCTTTCTTT

clone_size: .
j_call: TRBJ2-5
v_call: TRBV5-1
d_call: .
cdr3_aa: CATTIVPGETQYF
cdr3_nt: TGCGCCACCACTATAGTACCGGGGGAGACCCAGTACTTC

clone_size: .
j_call: TRBJ1-2
v_call: TRBV7-3
d_call: .
cdr3_aa: CASSLTGTEGGYTF
cdr3_nt: TGTGCCAGCAGCTTAACAGGGACTGAGGGCGGGTACACCTTC

clone_size: few
j_call: TRBJ1-1
v_call: TRBV29-1
d_call: .
cdr3_aa: CSALSLTEAFF
cdr3_nt: TGCAGCGCCCTATCCCTCACTGAAGCTTTCTTT

clone_size: once
j_call: TRBJ2-7
v_call: TRBV19
d_call: TRBD2
cdr3_aa: CASTPGGGMYEQYF
cdr3_nt: TGTGCCAGTACCCCCGGGGGGGGAATGTACGAGCAGTACTTC

clone_size: .
j_call: TRBJ1-1
v_call: TRBV30
d_call: .
cdr3_aa: CAWSSHPSGGTEAFF
cdr3_nt: TGTGCCTGGAGTTCCCATCCCTCGGGGGGCACTGAAGCTTTCTTT

clone_size: .
j_call: TRBJ2-1
v_call: TRBV5-4
d_call: TRBD2
cdr3_aa: CASSLSGGGYNEQFF
cdr3_nt: TGTGCCAGCAGCTTGAGCGGGGGCGGCTACAATGAGCAGTTCTTC

clone_size: .
j_call: TRBJ2-3
v_call: TRBV5-8
d_call: TRBD1
cdr3_aa: CASSFGTGGGTQYF
cdr3_nt: TGTGCCAGCAGCTTCGGGACAGGGGGGGGGACGCAGTATTTT

clone_size: .
j_call: TRBJ1-2
v_call: TRBV7-9
d_call: .
cdr3_aa: CASSLDYREGYTF
cdr3_nt: TGTGCCAGCAGCTTAGACTACAGGGAAGGCTACACCTTC

clone_size: .
j_call: TRBJ2-2
v_call: TRBV7-8
d_call: TRBD2
cdr3_aa: CASSPRTSRVTGELFF
cdr3_nt: TGTGCCAGCAGCCCTCGGACTAGCCGCGTCACCGGGGAGCTGTTTTTT

clone_size: .
j_call: TRBJ1-1
v_call: TRBV29-1
d_call: TRBD1
cdr3_aa: CSVEDHRGGTEAFF
cdr3_nt: TGCAGCGTTGAAGATCACAGGGGGGGCACTGAAGCTTTCTTT

clone_size: .
j_call: TRBJ2-5
v_call: TRBV7-2
d_call: TRBD1
cdr3_aa: CASSLAEGTVTLGETQYF
cdr3_nt: TGTGCCAGCAGCTTAGCAGAGGGGACAGTTACCCTAGGGGAGACCCAGTACTTC